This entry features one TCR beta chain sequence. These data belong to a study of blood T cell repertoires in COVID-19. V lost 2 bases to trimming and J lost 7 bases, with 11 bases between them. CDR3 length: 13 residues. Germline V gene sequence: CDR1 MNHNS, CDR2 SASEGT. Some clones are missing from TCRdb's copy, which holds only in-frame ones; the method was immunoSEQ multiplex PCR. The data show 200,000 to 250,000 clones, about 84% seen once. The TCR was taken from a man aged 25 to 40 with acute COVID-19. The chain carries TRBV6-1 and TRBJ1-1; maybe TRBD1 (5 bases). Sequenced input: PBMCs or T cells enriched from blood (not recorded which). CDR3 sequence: CASSELGLVEAFF. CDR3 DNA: TGTGCCAGCAGTGAACTGGGGCTGGTTGAAGCTTTCTTT.